This T cell receptor beta chain comes out of a study of blood T cell repertoires in COVID-19. Clones were sequenced by immunoSEQ multiplex PCR, and TCRdb holds only the in-frame ones, with some missing. This repertoire shows roughly 290,000 clones, roughly 85% found once; its top ten account for about 4.3%. Cohort allocation depended upon clinical history that participants reported. Per the germline V gene, CDR1 is GTSNPN and CDR2 is SVGIG (reference sequence). This CDR3 comprises 22 residues. V shed 4 bases and J 0 bases; nucleotides not matched to a gene: 19. The chain joins TRBV30 to TRBJ2-1; 15 bases align to TRBD2. Specimen: PBMCs or T cells enriched from blood (not recorded which). This clonotype was sampled from a woman aged 25 to 39 who had recovered from COVID-19. CDR3 region: CAWTHWGLAGGPTRISYNEQFF. The CDR3 nucleotides read TGTGCCTGGACCCATTGGGGACTAGCGGGAGGTCCTACTAGAATCTCCTACAATGAGCAGTTCTTC.